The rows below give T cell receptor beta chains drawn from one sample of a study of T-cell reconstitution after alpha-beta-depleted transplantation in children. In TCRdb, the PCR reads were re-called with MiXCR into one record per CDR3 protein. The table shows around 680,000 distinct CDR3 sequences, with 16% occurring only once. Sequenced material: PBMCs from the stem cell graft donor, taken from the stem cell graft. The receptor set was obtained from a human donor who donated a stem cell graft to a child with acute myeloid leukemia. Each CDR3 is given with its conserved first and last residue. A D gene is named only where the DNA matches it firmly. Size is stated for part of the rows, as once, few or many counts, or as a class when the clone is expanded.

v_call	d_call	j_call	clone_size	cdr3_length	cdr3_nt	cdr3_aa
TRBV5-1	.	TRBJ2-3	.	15	TGCGCCAGCAGCTTGTTGCAGGGCAGCACAGATACGCAGTATTTT	CASSLLQGSTDTQYF
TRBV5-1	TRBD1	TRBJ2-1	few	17	TGCGCCAGCAGCTTGGGGACTCGACAGGGGGCCTACAATGAGCAGTTCTTC	CASSLGTRQGAYNEQFF
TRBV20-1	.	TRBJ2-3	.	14	TGCAGTGCTAGAGATCCCCAGGGGTCGGATACGCAGTATTTT	CSARDPQGSDTQYF
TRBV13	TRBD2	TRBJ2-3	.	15	TGTGCCAGCACCTCTAGCGGGGGGGCGGCAGATACGCAGTATTTT	CASTSSGGAADTQYF
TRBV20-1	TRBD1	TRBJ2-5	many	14	TGCAGTGCTAGAGTTCAGGGGGCCTCAGAGACCCAGTACTTC	CSARVQGASETQYF
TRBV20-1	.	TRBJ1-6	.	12	TGCAGTGCTATGCAGTATAATTCACCCCTCCACTTT	CSAMQYNSPLHF
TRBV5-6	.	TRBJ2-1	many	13	TGTGCCAGCAGCTTGAGGGGGAACAATGAGCAGTTCTTC	CASSLRGNNEQFF
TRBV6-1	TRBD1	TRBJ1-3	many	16	TGTGCCAGCACCCAATACGACGGACAGGCTGGAAACACCATATATTTT	CASTQYDGQAGNTIYF
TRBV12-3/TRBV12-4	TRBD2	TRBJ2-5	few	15	TGTGCCAGCAGCCTAACTAGCGTAACAGGAGGGACCCAGTACTTC	CASSLTSVTGGTQYF
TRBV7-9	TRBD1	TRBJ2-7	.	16	TGTGCCAGCAGCTTAGAAGGGACAGGGGGCGGTTACGAGCAGTACTTC	CASSLEGTGGGYEQYF
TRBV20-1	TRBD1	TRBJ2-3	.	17	TGCTGTGCTAGAGATCAGGGGGAGACAGGGTGGGCAGATACGCAGTATTTT	CCARDQGETGWADTQYF
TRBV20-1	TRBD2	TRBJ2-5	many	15	TGCAGTGTGATGAGCGGGGGTCGTAAACAAGAGACCCAGTACTTC	CSVMSGGRKQETQYF
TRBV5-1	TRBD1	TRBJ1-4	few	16	TGCGCCAGCAGACTGGGACAGATTGCAACTAATGAAAAACTGTTTTTT	CASRLGQIATNEKLFF
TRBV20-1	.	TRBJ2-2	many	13	TGCAGTGCTAGAGAAAGGGAGGCCGGGGAGCTGTTTTTT	CSAREREAGELFF
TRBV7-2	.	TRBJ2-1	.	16	TGTGCCAGCAGCTTAGATGGGGCCAGCTCCTACAATGAGCAGTTCTTC	CASSLDGASSYNEQFF
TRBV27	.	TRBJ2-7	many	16	TGTGCCAGCAGTTTCTTTCAGGGACTGCCCTACTACGAGCAGTACTTC	CASSFFQGLPYYEQYF
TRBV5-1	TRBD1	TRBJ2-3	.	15	TGCGCCAGCAGCTCCGCACAGGGGCTGGGAGATACGCAGTATTTT	CASSSAQGLGDTQYF
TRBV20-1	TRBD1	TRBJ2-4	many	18	TGCAGTGCTAGAGATCTGGCAGGGGGCGGCCTAGCCAAAAACATTCAGTACTTC	CSARDLAGGGLAKNIQYF
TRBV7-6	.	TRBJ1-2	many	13	TGTGCCAGCACCAACAAGGAGGACTATGGCTACACCTTC	CASTNKEDYGYTF
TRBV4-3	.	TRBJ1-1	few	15	TGCGCCAGCAGCCAAGACAGGGACGGGAACACTGAAGCTTTCTTT	CASSQDRDGNTEAFF
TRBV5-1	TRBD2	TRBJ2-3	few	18	TGCGCCAGCAGCTTGGTCCCGGCTAGCGGGGGGGACACAGATACGCAGTATTTT	CASSLVPASGGDTDTQYF
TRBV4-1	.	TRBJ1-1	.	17	TGCGCCAGCAGCCACTGGTCGATTAGGGCGGTGAACACTGAAGCTTTCTTT	CASSHWSIRAVNTEAFF
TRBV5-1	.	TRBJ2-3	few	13	TGCGCCAGCGGCTGGACAGGCACAGATACGCAGTATTTT	CASGWTGTDTQYF
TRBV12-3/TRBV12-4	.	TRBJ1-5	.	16	.	CASSPWGPGSNQPQRF
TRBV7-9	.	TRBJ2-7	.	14	TGTGCCAGCAGCTCACCGACCATTTCCTACGAGCAGTACTTC	CASSSPTISYEQYF
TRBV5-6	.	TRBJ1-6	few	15	TGTGCCAGCAGCGGACGGTTTTCCTATAATTCACCCCTCCACTTT	CASSGRFSYNSPLHF
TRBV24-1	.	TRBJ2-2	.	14	TGTGCCACCAGTCGGGGGCATGACACCGGGGAGCTGTTTTTT	CATSRGHDTGELFF
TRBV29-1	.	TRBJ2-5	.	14	TGCAGCGTTGAAATCTCTGGTCGTCAAGAGACCCAGTACTTC	CSVEISGRQETQYF
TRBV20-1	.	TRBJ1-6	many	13	TGCAGTGCTAGTCCCGGATATAATTCACCCCTCCACTTT	CSASPGYNSPLHF